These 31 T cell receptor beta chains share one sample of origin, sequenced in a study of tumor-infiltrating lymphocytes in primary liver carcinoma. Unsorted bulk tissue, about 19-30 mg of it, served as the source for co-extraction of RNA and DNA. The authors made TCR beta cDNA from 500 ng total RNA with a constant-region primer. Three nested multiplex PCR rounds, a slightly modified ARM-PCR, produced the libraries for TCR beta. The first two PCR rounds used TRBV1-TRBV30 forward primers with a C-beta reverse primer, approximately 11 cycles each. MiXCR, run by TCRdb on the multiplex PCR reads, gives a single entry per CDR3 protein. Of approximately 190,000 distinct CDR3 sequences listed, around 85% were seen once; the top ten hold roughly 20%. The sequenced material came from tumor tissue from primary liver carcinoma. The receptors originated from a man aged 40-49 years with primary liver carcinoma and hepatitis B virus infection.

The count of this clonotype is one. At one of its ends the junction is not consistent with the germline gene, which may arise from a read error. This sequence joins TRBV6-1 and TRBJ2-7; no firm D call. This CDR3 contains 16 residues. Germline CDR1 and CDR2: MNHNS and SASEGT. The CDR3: CASNPNRALSSYEQYF. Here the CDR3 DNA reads TGTGCCAGCAATCCTAACCGAGCCCTAAGCTCCTACGAGCAGTACTTT.

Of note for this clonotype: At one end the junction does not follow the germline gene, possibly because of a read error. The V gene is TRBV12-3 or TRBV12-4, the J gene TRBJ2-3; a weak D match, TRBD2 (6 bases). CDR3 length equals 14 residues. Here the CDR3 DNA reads TGTGCCAACAGGACTACAGGTTCGGGGGATATGCAGTATTTT. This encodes CANRTTGSGDMQYF.

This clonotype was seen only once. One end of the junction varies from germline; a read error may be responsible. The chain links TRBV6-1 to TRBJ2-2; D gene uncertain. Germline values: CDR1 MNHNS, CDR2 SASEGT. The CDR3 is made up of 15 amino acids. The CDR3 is CASSEGWWHAGELFF. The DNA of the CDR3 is TGTGCTAGCAGTGAAGGGTGGTGGCACGCCGGTGAGCTGTTCTTT.

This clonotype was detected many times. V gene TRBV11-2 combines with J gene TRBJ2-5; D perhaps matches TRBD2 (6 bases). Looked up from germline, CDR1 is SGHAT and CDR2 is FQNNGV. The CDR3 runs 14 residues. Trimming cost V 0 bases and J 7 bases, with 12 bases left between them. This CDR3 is CASSLEVGRGTQYF. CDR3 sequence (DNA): TGTGCCAGCAGCTTAGAGGTGGGGCGGGGGACCCAGTACTTC.

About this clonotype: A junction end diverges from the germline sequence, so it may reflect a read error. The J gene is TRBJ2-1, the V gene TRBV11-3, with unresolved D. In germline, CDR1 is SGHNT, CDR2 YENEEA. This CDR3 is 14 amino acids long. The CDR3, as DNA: TGTGCTAGCAGCTTAGGCGTCTCGAACATTGAGCAGTTATTC. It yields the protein CASSLGVSNIEQLF.

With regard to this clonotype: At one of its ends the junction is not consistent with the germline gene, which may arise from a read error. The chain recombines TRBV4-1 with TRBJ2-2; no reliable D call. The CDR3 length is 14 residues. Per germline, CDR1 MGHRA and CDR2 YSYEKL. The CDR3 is CASTWTRNTRELFF. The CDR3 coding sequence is TGCGCCAGTACCTGGACGAGGAACACCCGGGAGCTGTTTTTT.

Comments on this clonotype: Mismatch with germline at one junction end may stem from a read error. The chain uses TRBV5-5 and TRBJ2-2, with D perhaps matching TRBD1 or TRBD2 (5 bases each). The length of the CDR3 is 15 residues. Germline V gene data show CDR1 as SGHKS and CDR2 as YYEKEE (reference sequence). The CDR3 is CACSGTSVYTGELFF. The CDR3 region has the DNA TGTGCCTGCAGTGGGACCAGCGTCTACACCGGGGAGCTGTTTTTT.

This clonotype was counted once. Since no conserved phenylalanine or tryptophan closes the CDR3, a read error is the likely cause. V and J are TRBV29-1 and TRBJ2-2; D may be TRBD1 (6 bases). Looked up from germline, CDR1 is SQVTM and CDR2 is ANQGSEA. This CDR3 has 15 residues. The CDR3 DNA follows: TGCAGAGTTGGGGGCAGCGCGGCGAACACCGGGGAGCTGTTTTTA. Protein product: CRVGGSAANTGELFL.

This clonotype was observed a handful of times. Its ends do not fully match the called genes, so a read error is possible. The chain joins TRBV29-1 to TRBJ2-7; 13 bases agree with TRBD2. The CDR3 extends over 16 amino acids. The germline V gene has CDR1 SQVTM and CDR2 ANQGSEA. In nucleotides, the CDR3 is TGCAGCGCGCGGACTAGCGGGAGCTCGAGACACTACGAGCATTACTTC. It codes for CSARTSGSSRHYEHYF.

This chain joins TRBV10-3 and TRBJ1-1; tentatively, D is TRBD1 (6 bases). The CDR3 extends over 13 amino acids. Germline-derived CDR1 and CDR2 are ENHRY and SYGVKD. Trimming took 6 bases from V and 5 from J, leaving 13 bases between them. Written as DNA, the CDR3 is TGTGCCATCAGCAAGGGGGAGAAAACTGAAGCTTTCTTT. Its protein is CAISKGEKTEAFF.

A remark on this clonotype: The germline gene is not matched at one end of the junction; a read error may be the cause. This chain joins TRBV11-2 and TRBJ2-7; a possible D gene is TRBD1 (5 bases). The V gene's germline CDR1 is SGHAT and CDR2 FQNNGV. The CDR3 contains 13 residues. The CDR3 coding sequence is TGTGCCAGCATCCCCCGACAGTCCTACAAGCAGTACTTC. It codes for CASIPRQSYKQYF.

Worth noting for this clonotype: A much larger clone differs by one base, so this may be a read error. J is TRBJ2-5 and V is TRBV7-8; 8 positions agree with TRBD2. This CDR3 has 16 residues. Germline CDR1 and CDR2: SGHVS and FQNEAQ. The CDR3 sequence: CTSSLVRAGGQETQYF. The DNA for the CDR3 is TGTACCAGCAGCTTAGTTAGGGCGGGAGGCCAAGAGACCCAGTACTTC.

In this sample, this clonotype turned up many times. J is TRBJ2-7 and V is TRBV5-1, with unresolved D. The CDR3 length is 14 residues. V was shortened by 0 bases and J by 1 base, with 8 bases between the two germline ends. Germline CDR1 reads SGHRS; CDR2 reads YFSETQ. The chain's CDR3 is CASSLGQASYEQYF. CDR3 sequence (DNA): TGCGCCAGCAGCTTGGGGCAGGCTTCCTACGAGCAGTACTTC.

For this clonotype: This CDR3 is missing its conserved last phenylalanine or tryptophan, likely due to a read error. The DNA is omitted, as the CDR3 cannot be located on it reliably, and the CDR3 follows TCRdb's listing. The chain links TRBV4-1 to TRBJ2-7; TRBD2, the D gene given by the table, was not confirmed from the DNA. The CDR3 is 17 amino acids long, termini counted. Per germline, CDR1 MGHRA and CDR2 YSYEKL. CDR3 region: CASSQERTTWSLYEQYL.

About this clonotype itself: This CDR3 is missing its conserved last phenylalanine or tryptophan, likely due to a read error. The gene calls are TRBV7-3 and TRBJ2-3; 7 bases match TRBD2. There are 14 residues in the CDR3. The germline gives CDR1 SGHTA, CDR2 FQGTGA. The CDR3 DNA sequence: TGTGCCCGCAGCTTAAAAGTCCCTAGCGGCCCGCAGTATTCT. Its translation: CARSLKVPSGPQYS.

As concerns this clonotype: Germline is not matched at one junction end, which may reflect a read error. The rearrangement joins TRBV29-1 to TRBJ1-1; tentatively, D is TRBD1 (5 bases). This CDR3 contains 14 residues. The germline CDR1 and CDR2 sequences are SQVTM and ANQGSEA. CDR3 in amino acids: CSGRRWGEDTEALF. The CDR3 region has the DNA TGCAGCGGCCGCCGGTGGGGGGAAGACACTGAAGCTCTCTTT.

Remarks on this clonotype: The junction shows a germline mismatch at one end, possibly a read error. The CDR3 sequence: CSIGGGWDMNTEAIF. CDR3 sequence (DNA): TGCAGCATTGGAGGGGGGTGGGATATGAACACTGAAGCTATCTTT. The J gene is TRBJ1-1, the V gene TRBV29-1, with a possible D match to TRBD1 (6 bases). Germline V gene sequence: CDR1 SQVTM, CDR2 ANQGSEA. The CDR3 covers 15 residues.

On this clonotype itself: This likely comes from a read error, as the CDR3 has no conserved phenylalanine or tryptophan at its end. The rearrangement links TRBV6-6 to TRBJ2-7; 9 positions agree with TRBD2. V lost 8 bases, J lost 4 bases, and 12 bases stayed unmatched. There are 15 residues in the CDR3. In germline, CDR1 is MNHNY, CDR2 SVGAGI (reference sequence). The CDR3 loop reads CASSNRAGGNYEQYS. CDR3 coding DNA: TGTGCCAGCTCCAACCGGGCGGGAGGGAATTACGAGCAGTACTCT.

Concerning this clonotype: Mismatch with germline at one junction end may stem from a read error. The CDR3 coding sequence is TGCAGTGTGCTCTACAGGAAGAACACTGAAGCCTTCTTT. Translation: CSVLYRKNTEAFF. The chain recombines TRBV29-1 with TRBJ1-1; D possibly corresponds to TRBD1 (5 bases). The CDR3 totals 13 residues. CDR1 SQVTM and CDR2 ANQGSEA come from the germline V gene.

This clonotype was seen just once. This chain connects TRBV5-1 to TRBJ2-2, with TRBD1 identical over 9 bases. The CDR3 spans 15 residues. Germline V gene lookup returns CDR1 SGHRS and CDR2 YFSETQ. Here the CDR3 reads CANRDRVPNTGELFF. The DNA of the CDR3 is TGCGCTAACAGGGACAGGGTCCCGAACACCGGGGAGCTGTTTTTT.

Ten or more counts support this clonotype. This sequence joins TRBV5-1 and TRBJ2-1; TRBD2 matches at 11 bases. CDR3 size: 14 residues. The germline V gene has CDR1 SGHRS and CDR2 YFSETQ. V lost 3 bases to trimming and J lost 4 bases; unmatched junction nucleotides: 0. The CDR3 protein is CASSSSGGYNEQFF. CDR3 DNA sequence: TGCGCCAGCAGCTCTAGCGGGGGGTACAATGAGCAGTTCTTC.

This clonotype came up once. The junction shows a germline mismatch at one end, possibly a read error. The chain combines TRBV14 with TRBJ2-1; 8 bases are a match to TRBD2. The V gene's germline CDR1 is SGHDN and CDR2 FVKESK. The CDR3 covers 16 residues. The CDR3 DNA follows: TGCTCCAGCAGTGCCGTAGCGGGATGGGTAAACATTGAGCAGTTCTTC. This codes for CSSSAVAGWVNIEQFF.

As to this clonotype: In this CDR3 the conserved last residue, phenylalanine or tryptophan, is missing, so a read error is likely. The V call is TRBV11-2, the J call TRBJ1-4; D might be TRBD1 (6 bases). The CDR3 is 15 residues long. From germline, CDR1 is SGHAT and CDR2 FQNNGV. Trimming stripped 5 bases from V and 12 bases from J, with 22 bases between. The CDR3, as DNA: TGTGCCAGCAGCAAGCTGGGGGCGGGAAAAGAAGAACTGTTTTAT. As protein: CASSKLGAGKEELFY.

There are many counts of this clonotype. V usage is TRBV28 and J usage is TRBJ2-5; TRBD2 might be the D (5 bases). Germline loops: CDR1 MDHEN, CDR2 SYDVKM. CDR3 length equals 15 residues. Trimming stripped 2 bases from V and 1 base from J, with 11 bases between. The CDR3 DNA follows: TGTGCCAGCAGTTTAAGCGGAGGCTCCCAAGAGACCCAGTACTTC. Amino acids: CASSLSGGSQETQYF.

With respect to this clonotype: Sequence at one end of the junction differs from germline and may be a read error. The CDR3 nucleotides read TGTGCCAGCGTACGGGGACGGAAAGTGACCCAGAACTTC. Translation gives CASVRGRKVTQNF. The genes are TRBV12-3 or TRBV12-4 and TRBJ2-5; the D gene could be TRBD1 or TRBD2 (5 bases each). This CDR3 contains 13 residues.

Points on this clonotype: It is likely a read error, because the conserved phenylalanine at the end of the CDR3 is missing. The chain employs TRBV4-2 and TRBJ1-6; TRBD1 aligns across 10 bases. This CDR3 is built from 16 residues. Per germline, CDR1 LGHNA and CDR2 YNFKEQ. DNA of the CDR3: TGCGCCAGCAGTTCCTGGGACAGGGGAAGGAATTCACGCCTCCACTCT. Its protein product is CASSSWDRGRNSRLHS.

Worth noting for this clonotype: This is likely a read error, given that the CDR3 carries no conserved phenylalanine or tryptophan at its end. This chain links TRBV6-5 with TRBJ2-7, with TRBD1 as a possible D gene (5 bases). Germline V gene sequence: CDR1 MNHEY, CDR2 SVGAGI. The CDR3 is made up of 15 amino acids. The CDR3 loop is CASNYSPQGGYEQYL. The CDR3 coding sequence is TGTGCCAGCAATTACTCGCCCCAGGGTGGCTACGAGCAGTACCTC.

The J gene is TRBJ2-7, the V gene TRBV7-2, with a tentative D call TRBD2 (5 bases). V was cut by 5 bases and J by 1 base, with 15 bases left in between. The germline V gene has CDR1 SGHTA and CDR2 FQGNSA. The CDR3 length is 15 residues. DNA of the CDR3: TGTGCCAGCAGCCCTACTAGTATAGGATCCTACGAGCAGTACTTC. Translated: CASSPTSIGSYEQYF.

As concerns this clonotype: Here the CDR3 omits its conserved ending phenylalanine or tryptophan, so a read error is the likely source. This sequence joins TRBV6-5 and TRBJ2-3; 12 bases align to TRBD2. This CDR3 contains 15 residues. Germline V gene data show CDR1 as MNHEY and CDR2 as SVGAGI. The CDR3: CPSNTGLAGTDTQYL. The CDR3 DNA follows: TGTCCCAGCAACACAGGACTAGCGGGAACAGATACGCAGTATCTT.

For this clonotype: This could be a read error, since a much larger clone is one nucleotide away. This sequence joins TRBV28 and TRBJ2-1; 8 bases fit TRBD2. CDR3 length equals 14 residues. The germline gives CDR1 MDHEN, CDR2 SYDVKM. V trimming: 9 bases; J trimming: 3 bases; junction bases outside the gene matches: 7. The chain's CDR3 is CASRREVLYNEQFF. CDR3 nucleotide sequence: TGTGCCAGTAGGCGGGAGGTACTCTACAATGAGCAGTTCTTC.

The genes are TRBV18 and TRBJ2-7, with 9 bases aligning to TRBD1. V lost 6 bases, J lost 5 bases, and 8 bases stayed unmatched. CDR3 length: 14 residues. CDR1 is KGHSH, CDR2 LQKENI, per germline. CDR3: CASSITGQGHEQYF. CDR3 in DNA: TGTGCCAGCTCCATCACGGGACAGGGCCACGAGCAGTACTTC.